The 7 T cell receptor beta chains in this list originate from one sample, sequenced in a study of OX40 agonist ivuxolimab in advanced cancers. TCRdb keeps only in-frame clones here, not all; method: immunoSEQ multiplex PCR. The sample lists tens of thousands of clones, 80% to 85% occurring once. Sequences were derived from CD4+ or CD8+ T cells sorted from blood, sampled in a trial of the OX40 agonist ivuxolimab. The receptors come from an adult with an advanced solid tumor such as melanoma, head and neck, liver or kidney cancer.

The chain links TRBV4-1 to TRBJ2-2, with 13 bases that match TRBD2. This CDR3 comprises 18 residues. Germline lookup yields CDR1 MGHRA and CDR2 YSYEKL. Unmatched junction bases numbered 5, after V lost 0 bases and J lost 4 bases. In nucleotides, the CDR3 is TGCGCCAGCAGCCAAGAACTAGCGGGGGGGCCGGGCACCGGGGAGCTGTTTTTT. Amino acids: CASSQELAGGPGTGELFF.

The chain carries TRBV28 and TRBJ2-7, with 7 bases lining up with TRBD2. Germline V gene lookup returns CDR1 MDHEN and CDR2 SYDVKM. V shed 2 bases, J shed 5 bases, and the junction held 9 bases outside the gene matches. The CDR3 consists of 15 residues. CDR3 region: CASSLEGRAGHEQYF. CDR3 nucleotides: TGTGCCAGCAGTTTAGAGGGGAGGGCCGGGCACGAGCAGTACTTC.

The rearrangement joins TRBV28 to TRBJ1-4, with TRBD1 as a possible D gene (5 bases). Trimming pared 5 bases from V and 11 bases from J, leaving 15 bases between. From germline, CDR1 is MDHEN and CDR2 SYDVKM. The CDR3 sequence is 13 residues long. CDR3 in amino acids: CASSTLTVSKLFF. CDR3 nucleotide sequence: TGTGCCAGCAGTACCCTGACAGTGTCTAAACTGTTTTTT.

This clone was observed once. This chain links TRBV9 with TRBJ2-5; possibly TRBD1 for D (5 bases). Per the germline V gene, CDR1 is SGDLS and CDR2 is YYNGEE. The CDR3 contains 14 residues. V dropped 0 bases and J dropped 2 bases, with 8 bases sitting between them. The CDR3 DNA reads as TGTGCCAGCAGCGTAGCCAGGGATCAAGAGACCCAGTACTTC. Amino acids: CASSVARDQETQYF.

The V call is TRBV4-1, the J call TRBJ2-7; the D is unclear. This CDR3 comprises 15 residues. Germline V lookup: CDR1 MGHRA, CDR2 YSYEKL. Trimming removed 1 base at V and 3 bases at J, with 13 bases between. The CDR3 DNA is TGCGCCAGCAGCCAAGTTAGTACAAGGGACTACGAGCAGTACTTC. Amino acids: CASSQVSTRDYEQYF.

The V call is TRBV19, the J call TRBJ1-1, with D possibly matching TRBD1 (5 bases). V lost 1 base, J lost 1 base, and 13 bases lay in between. Germline V CDR1 and CDR2: LNHDA, SQIVND (reference sequence). The CDR3 is 16 amino acids. The CDR3 protein is CASSIGRAPPNTEAFF. In DNA form, the CDR3 reads TGTGCCAGTAGTATAGGCAGGGCGCCCCCGAACACTGAAGCTTTCTTT.

V gene TRBV19 combines with J gene TRBJ1-1, with D perhaps matching TRBD1 (6 bases). Per germline, CDR1 LNHDA and CDR2 SQIVND (reference sequence). The V gene lost 4 bases and the J gene lost 0 bases, with 9 bases spanning the gap. The CDR3 runs 14 residues. The CDR3 DNA sequence: TGTGCCAGTAGTACCAGGGGAATGAACACTGAAGCTTTCTTT. It codes for CASSTRGMNTEAFF.